These 31 T cell receptor beta chains came from one sample sequenced in a study of shared clonotypes between healthy human individuals. Clones were read by immunoSEQ multiplex PCR, and TCRdb kept only the in-frame ones, dropping some. The sample contains 2 million to 2.5 million clones, over 85% of which appear only once. Sequenced input: naive CD4+ T cells from PBMCs. Specified subset: CD45RA+ positively selected. The receptor source for this set is a man aged 18 to 30 in good health. Some clones in this sample may be carry-over from other donors' samples.

This chain uses TRBV12-2 with TRBJ2-2; no DNA check was done on the table's D call, TRBD2. TRBV12-2 is labeled a pseudogene. This CDR3 has 17 residues. The CDR3 DNA sequence: TGTGCAAGTCGCTTAGCTGGACTAGCGGCGAACACCGGGGAGCTGTTTTTT. As protein: CASRLAGLAANTGELFF.

The gene calls are TRBV18 and TRBJ2-6; TRBD1 matches 7 bases. V dropped 3 bases and J dropped 4; count of bases not matched to a gene: 21. Looked up from germline, CDR1 is KGHSH and CDR2 is LQKENI. CDR3 length: 21 amino acids. The CDR3 protein is CASSPLSLGTAVLSGANVLTF. In nucleotides, the CDR3 is TGTGCCAGCTCACCTTTGTCCCTCGGGACAGCTGTTCTCTCAGGGGCCAACGTCCTGACTTTC.

V is TRBV4-3 and J is TRBJ2-7; 11 positions agree with TRBD1. CDR1 LGHNA and CDR2 YSLEER come from the germline V gene. CDR3 length equals 15 residues. Trimming cost V 1 base and J 4 bases; bases outside gene matches: 3. DNA of the CDR3: TGCGCCAGCAGCCAAGGGACAGGGGGCCGGTACGAGCAGTACTTC. Residues: CASSQGTGGRYEQYF.

V is TRBV10-1 and J is TRBJ2-2; D is ambiguous. The V and J ends lost 3 bases and 2 bases respectively, with 10 bases between them. The V gene's germline CDR1 is WNHNN and CDR2 SYGVQD (reference sequence). This CDR3 has 15 residues. This CDR3 reads CASSEGVSNTGELFF. The CDR3 DNA follows: TGCGCCAGCAGTGAAGGAGTATCTAACACCGGGGAGCTGTTTTTT.

The chain carries TRBV9 and TRBJ1-2; D remains unclear. Trimming pared 4 bases from V and 9 bases from J, leaving 16 bases between. The CDR3 covers 13 residues. CDR1 and CDR2 from the germline V gene are SGDLS and YYNGEE. The CDR3 reads CASSFSPYESYTF. The CDR3 nucleotides are TGTGCCAGCAGCTTCTCCCCTTATGAGAGCTACACCTTC.

The chain links TRBV10-3 to TRBJ2-2; TRBD2 matches 8 bases. The CDR3 runs 16 residues. Germline loops: CDR1 ENHRY, CDR2 SYGVKD. The V and J ends lost 4 bases and 1 base, in that order; junction bases with no gene match: 5. The CDR3 sequence is CAISGPLAGNTGELFF. The CDR3 DNA is TGTGCCATCAGTGGGCCCCTAGCGGGGAACACCGGGGAGCTGTTTTTT.

V is TRBV5-1 and J is TRBJ2-5; possibly TRBD2 for D (5 bases). The V gene lost 4 bases and the J gene lost 5 bases, with 12 bases spanning the gap. CDR1 and CDR2 from the germline V gene are SGHRS and YFSETQ. This CDR3 spans 13 amino acids. CDR3 amino acids: CASSPQERETQYF. The CDR3 DNA reads as TGCGCCAGCAGCCCGCAGGAGCGGGAGACCCAGTACTTC.

This chain joins TRBV9 and TRBJ2-2, with 7 bases identical to TRBD1. The CDR3 covers 17 residues. Germline V CDR1 and CDR2: SGDLS, YYNGEE. The trim removed 0 bases at V and 4 bases at J, leaving 9 bases unmatched. CDR3 coding DNA: TGTGCCAGCAGCGTAGCGGGTAACAGGGGTGGCACCGGGGAGCTGTTTTTT. Amino acids: CASSVAGNRGGTGELFF.

Concerning this clone itself: The same CDR3 also results from other DNA sequences found in this sample. This CDR3 reads CASSLNRDGETQYF. As DNA, the CDR3 is TGTGCCAGCAGCTTGAACAGGGATGGAGAGACCCAGTACTTC. The V and J genes are TRBV5-4 and TRBJ2-5; the D gene is possibly TRBD1 (6 bases). Trimming left V 1 base short and J 4 bases short, with 11 bases between. The CDR3 runs to 14 residues. Germline V CDR1 and CDR2: SGHNT, YYREEE (reference sequence).

This chain uses TRBV4-2 with TRBJ1-4, with 8 bases that match TRBD1. CDR1 is LGHNA and CDR2 is YNFKEQ in the germline V gene. V lost 1 base and J lost 4; bases outside the gene matches: 5. CDR3 size: 16 residues. CDR3 residues: CASSQADRAGNEKLFF. CDR3 bases: TGTGCCAGCAGCCAAGCGGACAGGGCGGGTAATGAAAAACTGTTTTTT.

This clone was observed a single time. The chain joins TRBV28 to TRBJ2-1; TRBD2 matches at 8 bases. After removal of 8 bases from V and 9 bases from J, the junction contained 18 bases not matched to a gene. The germline V gene has CDR1 MDHEN and CDR2 SYDVKM. The CDR3 sequence is 16 residues long. In nucleotides, the CDR3 is TGTGCCAGCCGGCCGGGGACTAGACCTGCTTTTGGTGAGCAGTTCTTC. This encodes CASRPGTRPAFGEQFF.

The chain combines TRBV7-8 with TRBJ2-4; a weak D match, TRBD1 (6 bases). Germline CDR1 reads SGHVS; CDR2 reads FQNEAQ. V was shortened by 5 bases and J by 1 base, with 15 bases between the two germline ends. This CDR3 is 16 amino acids long. The CDR3 sequence: CASSPDRPQAKNIQYF. The DNA for the CDR3 is TGTGCCAGCAGCCCTGACAGGCCCCAGGCCAAAAACATTCAGTACTTC.

The J gene is TRBJ2-2, the V gene TRBV7-7; TRBD1 matches 7 bases. This CDR3 comprises 16 residues. The germline V gene encodes CDR1 SSHAT and CDR2 FNYEAQ (reference sequence). The V segment lost 5 bases and the J segment 0 bases; nucleotides outside the gene matches: 6. CDR3 sequence: CASSADRVANTGELFF. The CDR3 nucleotides are TGTGCCAGCAGCGCTGACAGGGTAGCGAACACCGGGGAGCTGTTTTTT.

The V and J genes are TRBV2 and TRBJ2-2, with 13 bases fitting TRBD2. The CDR3 spans 15 residues. Germline CDR1 SNHLY, CDR2 FYNNEI. V shed 7 bases and J 8 bases; nucleotides not matched to a gene: 7. The CDR3 region is CASTGTSGMVGELFF. CDR3 sequence (DNA): TGTGCCAGCACCGGGACTAGCGGGATGGTAGGGGAGCTGTTTTTT.

This chain joins TRBV2 and TRBJ2-1; D is uncertain. The CDR3 extends over 13 amino acids. Trimming shortened V by 7 bases and J by 3 bases, and 10 bases separated the two germline ends. Germline V gene lookup returns CDR1 SNHLY and CDR2 FYNNEI. The CDR3 DNA reads TGTGCCAGCACCAACGACCTCTACAATGAGCAGTTCTTC. Its protein is CASTNDLYNEQFF.

V and J are TRBV11-3 and TRBJ2-2, with 8 bases aligning to TRBD1. CDR3 length: 16 amino acids. V lost 5 bases to trimming and J lost 1 base; unmatched junction nucleotides: 6. CDR1 SGHNT and CDR2 YENEEA come from the germline V gene. CDR3 region: CASSRRGTGNTGELFF. In DNA, the CDR3 is TGTGCCAGCAGCCGAAGAGGGACAGGGAACACCGGGGAGCTGTTTTTT.

J is TRBJ2-7 and V is TRBV28; a possible D gene is TRBD2 (6 bases). V shed 5 bases and J shed 0 bases, with 14 bases lying between them. Per the germline V gene, CDR1 is MDHEN and CDR2 is SYDVKM. This CDR3 has 15 amino acids. CDR3 amino acids: CASSGGGLSSYEQYF. DNA of the CDR3: TGTGCCAGCAGTGGGGGAGGACTTAGCTCCTACGAGCAGTACTTC.

This chain links TRBV5-1 with TRBJ1-1; D might be TRBD1 (6 bases). V was clipped by 4 bases and J by 4 bases, with 8 bases between them. The CDR3 has 12 amino acids. Germline values: CDR1 SGHRS, CDR2 YFSETQ. CDR3: CASSIQGTEAFF. The CDR3 nucleotides are TGCGCCAGCAGCATACAGGGCACTGAAGCTTTCTTT.

This chain joins TRBV5-6 and TRBJ2-3, with 8 bases aligning to TRBD1. The V and J ends lost 1 base and 5 bases, in that order; junction bases with no gene match: 3. This CDR3 is built from 14 residues. CDR1 SGHDT and CDR2 YYEEEE come from the germline V gene. CDR3 in amino acids: CASSLWGTGDTQYF. In DNA form, the CDR3 reads TGTGCCAGCAGCTTGTGGGGGACAGGAGATACGCAGTATTTT.

Points on this clone: It is unclear where the CDR3 begins or ends on the DNA, so no DNA is shown, and the CDR3 is as TCRdb lists it. The V call is TRBV7-9, the J call TRBJ1-5. Germline V gene lookup returns CDR1 SEHNR and CDR2 FQNEAQ (reference sequence). A total of 15 residues make up the CDR3, ends included. The CDR3 protein is CASSTSSGRGQPQHF.

The chain employs TRBV5-1 and TRBJ1-1; D unclear. Trimming left V 3 bases short and J 7 bases short, with 16 bases between. Germline V gives CDR1 SGHRS, CDR2 YFSETQ. The length of the CDR3 is 14 residues. Here the CDR3 reads CASSSGGSLGEAFF. CDR3 in DNA: TGCGCCAGCAGCTCTGGAGGGTCTTTGGGTGAAGCTTTCTTT.

This clone has just a few counts. Other DNA sequences in this sample translate to the same CDR3. The V call is TRBV28, the J call TRBJ1-5, with D possibly matching TRBD1 (6 bases). Looked up from germline, CDR1 is MDHEN and CDR2 is SYDVKM. The CDR3 consists of 13 residues. V lost 7 bases, J lost 4 bases, and 11 bases lay in between. The CDR3 DNA reads as TGTGCCAGCACCCCGGGACAAAATCAGCCCCAGCATTTT. Amino acids: CASTPGQNQPQHF. The full variable domain, its missing parts supplied by reference TRBV28 and TRBJ1-5, is DVKVTQSSRYLVKRTGEKVFLECVQDMDHENMFWYRQDPGLGLRLIYFSYDVKMKEKGDIPEGYSVSREKKERFSLILESASTNQTSMYLCASTPGQNQPQHFGDGTRLSIL.

Note on this clone: Other DNA sequences of this sample code for an identical CDR3. The V and J genes are TRBV9 and TRBJ1-4; D unresolved. This CDR3 is 13 amino acids long. Trimming shortened V by 4 bases and J by 5 bases, and 9 bases separated the two germline ends. Germline V gives CDR1 SGDLS, CDR2 YYNGEE. The CDR3 DNA follows: TGTGCCAGCAGCCCCCGGCCGAATGAAAAACTGTTTTTT. Translated, it gives CASSPRPNEKLFF. Drawing the rest from reference TRBV9 and TRBJ1-4, the complete variable domain is DSGVTQTPKHLITATGQRVTLRCSPRSGDLSVYWYQQSLDQGLQFLIQYYNGEERAKGNILERFSAQQFPDLHSELNLSSLELGDSALYFCASSPRPNEKLFFGSGTQLSVL.

The chain uses TRBV6-6 and TRBJ2-5; 8 bases match TRBD2. The trim removed 7 bases at V and 5 bases at J, leaving 6 bases unmatched. Germline lookup yields CDR1 MNHNY and CDR2 SVGAGI (reference sequence). The CDR3 runs to 13 residues. The CDR3 DNA is TGTGCCAGCACAAAGGCGGGGGGCGAGACCCAGTACTTC. Translation: CASTKAGGETQYF.

The chain recombines TRBV29-1 with TRBJ1-4; D not certain. The germline V gene encodes CDR1 SQVTM and CDR2 ANQGSEA. This CDR3 is 13 amino acids long. Trimming removed 2 bases from V and 4 bases from J, with 8 bases in between. The CDR3 spells CSVEQLLNEKLFF. CDR3 sequence (DNA): TGCAGCGTTGAACAGTTGCTTAATGAAAAACTGTTTTTT.

The V call is TRBV7-9, the J call TRBJ2-7; 9 nucleotides match TRBD1. The CDR3 consists of 14 residues. Germline loops: CDR1 SEHNR, CDR2 FQNEAQ (reference sequence). With V trimmed by 5 bases and J by 6 bases, 8 bases remained unmatched. The CDR3 protein is CASSVGTGLGEQYF. In DNA form, the CDR3 reads TGTGCCAGCAGCGTGGGGACAGGGTTGGGCGAGCAGTACTTC.

The table lists this clone with a count of one. V gene TRBV6-6 combines with J gene TRBJ2-2, with 8 positions matching TRBD2. V lost 5 bases and J lost 4; bases outside the gene matches: 9. CDR3 length equals 16 residues. Germline-derived CDR1 and CDR2 are MNHNY and SVGAGI (reference sequence). The CDR3 nucleotides read TGTGCCAGCAGTGGGGGACTAGGTGTCACCACCGGGGAGCTGTTTTTT. Translation: CASSGGLGVTTGELFF.

The chain uses TRBV25-1 and TRBJ2-2, with 10 bases aligning to TRBD1. Germline values: CDR1 MGHDK, CDR2 SYGVNS. The CDR3 totals 15 residues. Losses at the gene ends were 2 bases for V and 5 bases for J; bases not matched to a gene: 2. CDR3 DNA: TGTGCCAGCAGTGAAGGGACAGGGGAGACCGGGGAGCTGTTTTTT. As protein: CASSEGTGETGELFF.

The chain links TRBV28 to TRBJ1-2; possible D gene TRBD1, 5 bases. The CDR3 totals 13 residues. Looked up from germline, CDR1 is MDHEN and CDR2 is SYDVKM. Trimming stripped 3 bases from V and 4 bases from J, with 9 bases between. CDR3 residues: CASSFVQAYGYTF. In DNA form, the CDR3 reads TGTGCCAGCAGTTTTGTACAGGCCTATGGCTACACCTTC.

The rearrangement joins TRBV7-6 to TRBJ2-3; no clear D gene. V lost 1 base, J lost 6 bases, and 14 bases lay in between. This CDR3 comprises 15 residues. Germline values: CDR1 SGHVS, CDR2 FNYEAQ. The CDR3 nucleotides are TGTGCCAGCAGCTTAGGGGCCAACGGTGGGGATACGCAGTATTTT. It specifies CASSLGANGGDTQYF.

The V gene is TRBV5-1, the J gene TRBJ2-7; TRBD2 matches 10 bases. CDR3 length: 16 residues. Germline CDR1 reads SGHRS; CDR2 reads YFSETQ. V lost 0 bases to trimming and J lost 2 bases; unmatched junction nucleotides: 5. This chain's CDR3 is CASSLVLAGSPYEQYF. In DNA, the CDR3 is TGCGCCAGCAGCTTGGTACTAGCGGGATCCCCCTACGAGCAGTACTTC.